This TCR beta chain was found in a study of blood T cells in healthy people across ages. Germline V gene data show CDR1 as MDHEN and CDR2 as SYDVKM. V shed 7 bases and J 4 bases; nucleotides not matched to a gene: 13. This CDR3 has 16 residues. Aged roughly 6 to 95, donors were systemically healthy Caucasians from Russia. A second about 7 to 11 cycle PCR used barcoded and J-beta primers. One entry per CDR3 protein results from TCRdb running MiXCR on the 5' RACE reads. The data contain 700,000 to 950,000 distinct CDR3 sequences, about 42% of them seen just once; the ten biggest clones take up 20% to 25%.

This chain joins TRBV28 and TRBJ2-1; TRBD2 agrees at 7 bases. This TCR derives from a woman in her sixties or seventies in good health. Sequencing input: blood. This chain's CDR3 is CASISGAGRRYNEQFF. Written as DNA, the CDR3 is TGTGCCAGCATATCCGGAGCGGGACGAAGGTACAATGAGCAGTTCTTC.